The 19 T cell receptor beta chains in this list originate from one sample, sequenced in a study of tumor-infiltrating lymphocytes in localized non-small cell lung cancer. Clones were sequenced by immunoSEQ multiplex PCR, and TCRdb holds only the in-frame ones, with some missing. The sample holds about 16,000 clones, 73% seen once. The sequenced sample was lung tumor tissue. The receptors originated from a human donor with non-small cell lung cancer.

V and J are TRBV6-5 and TRBJ1-6; TRBD1 is a possible D gene (5 bases). Per germline, CDR1 MNHEY and CDR2 SVGAGI. The CDR3 is 14 amino acids. The V and J ends lost 3 bases and 7 bases respectively, with 10 bases between them. The CDR3 DNA is TGTGCCAGCAGTTATCAGGGACCCAATTCACCCCTCCACTTT. Encoded protein: CASSYQGPNSPLHF.

This clone was counted a few times. The V call is TRBV7-6, the J call TRBJ1-4; D may be TRBD1 (5 bases). Trimming cost V 5 bases and J 8 bases, with 12 bases left between them. From germline, CDR1 is SGHVS and CDR2 FNYEAQ. This CDR3 is built from 13 residues. The CDR3 spells CASSKQGGEKLFF. The CDR3 region has the DNA TGTGCCAGCAGCAAGCAGGGCGGCGAAAAACTGTTTTTT.

The chain links TRBV4-1 to TRBJ2-2; 8 bases align to TRBD1. The ends lost 4 bases at V and 5 bases at J; junction bases unmatched: 6. This CDR3 is 15 amino acids long. CDR1 is MGHRA, CDR2 YSYEKL, per germline. The CDR3 spells CASSRGQGQTGELFF. CDR3 DNA: TGCGCCAGCAGCCGCGGACAGGGCCAAACCGGGGAGCTGTTTTTT.

This clone occurred once. The V and J genes are TRBV6-1 and TRBJ2-6; D remains unclear. V lost 9 bases and J lost 2, with 11 bases in between. The CDR3 is 14 residues long. Germline V gene data show CDR1 as MNHNS and CDR2 as SASEGT. The CDR3, as DNA: TGTGCCAGTGTGGACGGTACTGGGGCCAACGTCCTGACTTTC. As protein: CASVDGTGANVLTF.

V usage is TRBV10-3 and J usage is TRBJ2-1; TRBD2 aligns across 14 bases. The CDR3 is 15 residues long. V was pared by 7 bases and J by 6 bases, with 5 bases of the junction left unmatched. The V gene's germline CDR1 is ENHRY and CDR2 SYGVKD. The CDR3 DNA reads as TGTGCCATCACCGGGACTAGCGGGAGCTCCAATGAGCAGTTCTTC. Residues: CAITGTSGSSNEQFF.

This clone has just a few counts. This rearrangement joins TRBV4-1 to TRBJ2-4; weak D call: TRBD1 (5 bases). CDR3 length: 15 residues. The ends were cut back, 1 base at V and 4 bases at J, with 11 bases in the middle. Germline loops: CDR1 MGHRA, CDR2 YSYEKL. The CDR3 DNA reads as TGCGCCAGCAGCCAAGTACAGGAGCCTAAAAACATTCAGTACTTC. Its protein product is CASSQVQEPKNIQYF.

The chain combines TRBV5-4 with TRBJ2-7, with D tentatively TRBD1 (5 bases). Trimming shortened V by 3 bases and J by 3 bases, and 13 bases separated the two germline ends. CDR1 is SGHNT and CDR2 is YYREEE in the germline V gene (reference sequence). CDR3 length: 14 amino acids. The CDR3 sequence: CASSSPGQLYEQYF. CDR3 bases: TGTGCCAGCAGCTCTCCCGGACAACTCTACGAGCAGTACTTC.

The rearrangement joins TRBV11-2 to TRBJ2-5; D not certain. Per the germline V gene, CDR1 is SGHAT and CDR2 is FQNNGV. The CDR3 is made up of 15 amino acids. The germline V and J ends were trimmed by 0 bases and 1 base, with 9 bases remaining between them. CDR3 loop: CASSLEWQIQETQYF. CDR3 in DNA: TGTGCCAGCAGCTTAGAATGGCAGATCCAAGAGACCCAGTACTTC.

By sample fraction, this clone is medium-sized (0.01 to 0.1%). The J gene is TRBJ1-2, the V gene TRBV20-1, with 9 nucleotides matching TRBD1. The CDR3 totals 11 residues. The germline gives CDR1 DFQATT, CDR2 SNEGSKA (reference sequence). CDR3 amino acids: CSAGTGNGYTF. The CDR3 DNA follows: TGCAGCGCCGGGACAGGGAATGGCTACACCTTC.

The rearrangement joins TRBV2 to TRBJ2-5, with 9 bases identical to TRBD1. This CDR3 spans 13 amino acids. V was pared by 6 bases and J by 5 bases, with 4 bases of the junction left unmatched. Germline lookup yields CDR1 SNHLY and CDR2 FYNNEI. The CDR3: CASRDRGGETQYF. CDR3 in DNA: TGTGCCAGCAGGGACAGGGGAGGGGAGACCCAGTACTTC.

V is TRBV28 and J is TRBJ2-5; D perhaps matches TRBD2 (5 bases). V was pared by 5 bases and J by 7 bases, with 8 bases between. Germline loops: CDR1 MDHEN, CDR2 SYDVKM. This CDR3 comprises 11 residues. CDR3 loop: CASSARGTQYF. The CDR3 nucleotides read TGTGCCAGCAGTGCACGGGGGACCCAGTACTTC.

This chain connects TRBV4-2 to TRBJ2-1; TRBD2 might be the D (6 bases). Per germline, CDR1 LGHNA and CDR2 YNFKEQ. V was shortened by 2 bases and J by 6 bases, with 11 bases between the two germline ends. The CDR3 spans 14 residues. The CDR3 coding sequence is TGTGCCAGCAGCCAACCCGGGAGCCGCAATGAGCAGTTCTTC. It specifies CASSQPGSRNEQFF.

The rearrangement joins TRBV7-2 to TRBJ2-5; unclear D gene. Deletions cut 5 bases from V and 4 bases from J, with 11 bases between. The germline CDR1 and CDR2 sequences are SGHTA and FQGNSA. The CDR3 has 13 residues. For the CDR3, the DNA is TGTGCCAGCAGCCCTGCCGGGCGAGAGACCCAGTACTTC. Protein sequence: CASSPAGRETQYF.

V usage is TRBV2 and J usage is TRBJ2-5, with D possibly TRBD2 on 6 matching bases. From germline, CDR1 is SNHLY and CDR2 FYNNEI. The CDR3 sequence is 13 residues long. Trimming removed 7 bases from V and 3 bases from J, with 12 bases in between. The DNA of the CDR3 is TGTGCCAGCAACCGGGACTCTAAAGAGACCCAGTACTTC. It translates to CASNRDSKETQYF.

The chain combines TRBV23-1 with TRBJ1-5, with 7 positions matching TRBD1. TRBV23-1 is labeled an ORF, and its function is uncertain. V shed 0 bases and J 5 bases; nucleotides not matched to a gene: 7. CDR3 size: 16 residues. The CDR3 reads CASSQSLQGSDQPQHF. DNA for the CDR3: TGCGCCAGCAGTCAATCGTTACAGGGGAGCGATCAGCCCCAGCATTTT.

This chain links TRBV4-2 with TRBJ2-3; TRBD2 aligns across 11 bases. The germline V gene has CDR1 LGHNA and CDR2 YNFKEQ. The CDR3 extends over 15 amino acids. The V gene end was trimmed by 4 bases and the J gene end by 2 bases; junction bases not matched to a gene: 2. CDR3 region: CASSRSGGDTDTQYF. CDR3 nucleotides: TGTGCCAGCAGCCGTAGCGGGGGGGACACAGATACGCAGTATTTT.

The V gene is TRBV6-1, the J gene TRBJ1-5; D is perhaps TRBD1 (5 bases). CDR3 length equals 14 residues. The V gene lost 2 bases and the J gene lost 7 bases, with 12 bases spanning the gap. The germline gives CDR1 MNHNS, CDR2 SASEGT. CDR3 sequence reads: CASSEIRRDQPQHF. The CDR3 DNA is TGTGCCAGCAGTGAAATTCGCAGGGACCAGCCCCAGCATTTT.

This clone was detected a few times. V and J are TRBV7-9 and TRBJ2-6; D remains unclear. The CDR3 has 15 residues. Germline CDR1 reads SEHNR; CDR2 reads FQNEAQ (reference sequence). The V end was cut by 4 bases, the J end by 4 bases, with 11 bases between. DNA for the CDR3: TGTGCCAGCAGCTCAACCGGAGCGGGGGCCAACGTCCTGACTTTC. Translating it yields CASSSTGAGANVLTF. Based on the CDR3 plus reference TRBV7-9 and TRBJ2-6, the full variable domain is DTGVSQNPRHKITKRGQNVTFRCDPISEHNRLYWYRQTLGQGPEFLTYFQNEAQLEKSRLLSDRFSAERPKGSFSTLEIQRTEQGDSAMYLCASSSTGAGANVLTFGAGSRLTVL.

CDR3 sequence: CASSITGSEQYF. In DNA, the CDR3 is TGTGCCAGCAGTATAACAGGGTCCGAGCAGTACTTC. The rearrangement links TRBV16 to TRBJ2-7; the D gene is possibly TRBD1 (6 bases). V was trimmed by 6 bases and J by 6 bases, leaving 12 bases between them. Per the germline V gene, CDR1 is KGHSY and CDR2 is FQNENV. The CDR3 contains 12 residues.